This TCR beta chain was sequenced for a study of vaccination and CD4 T cells after COVID-19. For the study at large: Nasal swab PCR detected SARS-CoV-2 in convalescent patients, who comprised 9 or 10 mild cases and one severe case. Control cultures were supplied with a CEFX pool, an HIV-1 Nef pool, or no peptide at all.

This CDR3 comprises 17 residues. Regarding the study as a whole: The study found that a median roughly 89% of reactive clones in convalescent patients appeared only post-vaccination.

Once obtained from cultured CD4+ T cells, the DNA was sequenced using the Oncomine TCR Beta short-read assay. From the PCR reads, TCRdb called clonotypes with MiXCR, one entry per CDR3 protein. The table lists approximately 25,000 distinct CDR3 sequences, 28% of them singletons. Stated time point: late sampling 161 to 241 days after vaccination in three convalescent patients. Regarding treatment: 10-day PBMC culture with coronavirus spike peptide pools or control peptides (ViraFEST assay). In the case of this clonotype: Its antigen is undetermined.

The chain combines TRBV1 with TRBJ1-2; the table calls TRBD1, which could not be checked here. TRBV1 is described as a pseudogene. This specimen consisted of CD4+ T cells from blood, cultured in vitro, obtained about 7 months after SARS-CoV-2 vaccination. The TCR comes from a human donor who had recovered from COVID-19. The CDR3 coding sequence is TGCACCAGCAGCCAATATTACCTCGGGACGCCCAACTATGGCTACACCTTC. It is translated as CTSSQYYLGTPNYGYTF.